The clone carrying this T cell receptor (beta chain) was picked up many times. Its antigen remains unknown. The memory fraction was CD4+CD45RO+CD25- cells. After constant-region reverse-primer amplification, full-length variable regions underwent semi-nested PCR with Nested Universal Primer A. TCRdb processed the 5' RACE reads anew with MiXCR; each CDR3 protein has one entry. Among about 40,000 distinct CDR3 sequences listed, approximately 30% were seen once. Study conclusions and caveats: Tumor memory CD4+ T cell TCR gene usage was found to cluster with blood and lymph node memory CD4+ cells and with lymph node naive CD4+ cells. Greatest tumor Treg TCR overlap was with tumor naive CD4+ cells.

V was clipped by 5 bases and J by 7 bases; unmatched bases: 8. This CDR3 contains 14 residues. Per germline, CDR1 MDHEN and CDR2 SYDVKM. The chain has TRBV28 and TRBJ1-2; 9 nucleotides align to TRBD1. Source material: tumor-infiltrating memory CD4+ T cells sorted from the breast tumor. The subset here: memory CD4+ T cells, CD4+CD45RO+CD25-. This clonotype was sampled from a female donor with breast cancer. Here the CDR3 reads CASSRDQQGAGYTF. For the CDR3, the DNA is TGTGCCAGCAGTAGGGACCAACAGGGGGCTGGCTACACCTTC.